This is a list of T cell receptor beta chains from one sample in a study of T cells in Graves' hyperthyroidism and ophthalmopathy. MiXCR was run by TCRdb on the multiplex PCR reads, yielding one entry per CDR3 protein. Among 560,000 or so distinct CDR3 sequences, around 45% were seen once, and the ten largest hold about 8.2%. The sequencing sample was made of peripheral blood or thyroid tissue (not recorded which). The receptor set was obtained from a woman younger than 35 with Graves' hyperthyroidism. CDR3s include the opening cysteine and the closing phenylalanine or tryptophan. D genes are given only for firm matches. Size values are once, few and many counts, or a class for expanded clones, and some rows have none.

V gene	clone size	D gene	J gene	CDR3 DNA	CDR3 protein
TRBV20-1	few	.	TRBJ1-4	TGCAGTGCTAGAGACCTCGACCAGGGCGTTCGTGAAAAACTGTTTTTT	CSARDLDQGVREKLFF
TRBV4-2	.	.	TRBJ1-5	TGTGCCAGCAGCAAGGGTAGTAACAATCAGCCCCAGCATTTT	CASSKGSNNQPQHF
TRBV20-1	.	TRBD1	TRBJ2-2	TGCAGTGCCGCTAAACAGGGGGCGAACACCGGGGAGCTGTTTTTT	CSAAKQGANTGELFF
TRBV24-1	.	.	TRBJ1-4	TGTGCCAGCATGGGGCAGGGGTCAACTAATGAAAAACTGTTTTTT	CASMGQGSTNEKLFF
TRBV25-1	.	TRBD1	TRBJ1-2	TGTGCCAGCCGGGACAGCCCCTTTATTAACTATGGCTACACCTTC	CASRDSPFINYGYTF
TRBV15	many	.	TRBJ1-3	TGTGCCACCAGCAGAGTCGGGAGAACAGGAAACACCATATATTTT	CATSRVGRTGNTIYF
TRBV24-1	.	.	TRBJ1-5	TGTGCCACCAGTGGAGGGATAAATCAGCCCCAGCATTTT	CATSGGINQPQHF
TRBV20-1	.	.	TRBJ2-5	TGCAGTGCCGCCTCCGGGACCCAGTACTTC	CSAASGTQYF
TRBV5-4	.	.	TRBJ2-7	TGTGCCAGCAGCTTGGTGGACAGAACTTCCTACGAGCAGTACTTC	CASSLVDRTSYEQYF
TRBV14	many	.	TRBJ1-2	TGTGCCAGCAGCCAATCCCGAAGCTATGGCTACACCTTC	CASSQSRSYGYTF
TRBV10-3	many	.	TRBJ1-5	TGTGCCATCAGTGAGTCGAGAGGCAGCAATCAGCCCCAGCATTTT	CAISESRGSNQPQHF
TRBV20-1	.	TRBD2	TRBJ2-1	TGCAGTGCTAGCCGCGGCGGGAGGTCGGATGAGCAGTTCTTC	CSASRGGRSDEQFF
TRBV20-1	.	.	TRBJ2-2	TGCAGTGCTAGAGACGACCACCAGCCGAACACCGGGGAGCTGTTTTTT	CSARDDHQPNTGELFF
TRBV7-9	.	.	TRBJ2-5	TGTGCCAGCAGCCAAATAGCGGTGCCGGAAGAGACCCAGTACTTC	CASSQIAVPEETQYF
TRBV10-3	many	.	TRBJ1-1	TGTGCCATCATGTCTGGGATGGACAGCACTGAAGCTTTCTTT	CAIMSGMDSTEAFF
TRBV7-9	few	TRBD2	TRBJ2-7	TGTGCCAGCAGCTTAGCTGGGCTTAGCGGGAGAGAGCAGTACTTC	CASSLAGLSGREQYF
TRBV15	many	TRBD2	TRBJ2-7	TGTGCCACCAGCAGACCACTCGCGGGAGGGAGCGCCTACGAGCAGTACTTC	CATSRPLAGGSAYEQYF
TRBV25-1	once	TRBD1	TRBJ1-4	TGTGCCAGCAGTGCTAGCGGACAGGGCGGAGGGGAAAAACTGTTTTTT	CASSASGQGGGEKLFF
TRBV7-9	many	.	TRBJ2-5	TGTGCTAGCAGCCTGCTGACAGGAGAGACCCAGTACTTC	CASSLLTGETQYF
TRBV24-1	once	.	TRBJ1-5	TGTGCCACCAGTGATTTAACGTCGCAAGAGACCCAGCATTTT	CATSDLTSQETQHF
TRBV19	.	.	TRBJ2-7	TGTGCCAGTAGTCCCCCGGACAGTAGCCTCTCCTACGAGCAGTACTTC	CASSPPDSSLSYEQYF
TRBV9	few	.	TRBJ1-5	TGTGCCAGCAGCAGGGTTAGCAATCAGCCCCAGCATTTT	CASSRVSNQPQHF